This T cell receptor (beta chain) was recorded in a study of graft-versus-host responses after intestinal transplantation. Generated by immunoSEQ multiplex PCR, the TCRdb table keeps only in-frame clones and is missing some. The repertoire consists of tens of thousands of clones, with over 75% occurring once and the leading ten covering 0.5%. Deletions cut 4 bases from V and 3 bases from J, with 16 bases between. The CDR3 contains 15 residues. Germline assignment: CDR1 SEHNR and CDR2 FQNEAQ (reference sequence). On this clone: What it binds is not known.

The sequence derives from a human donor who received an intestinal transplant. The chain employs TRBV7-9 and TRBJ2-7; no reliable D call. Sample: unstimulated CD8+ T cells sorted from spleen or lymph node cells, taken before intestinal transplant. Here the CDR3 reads CASSWKSPHYYEQYF. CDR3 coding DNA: TGTGCCAGCAGCTGGAAAAGTCCCCACTACTACGAGCAGTACTTC.